Listed below are T cell receptor beta chains from one sample, sequenced in a study of cytomegalovirus exposure and HLA in healthy donors. Sequencing was performed with immunoSEQ multiplex PCR; in TCRdb, only in-frame clones are kept and a portion is missing. Altogether under 200,000 clones are present, around 84% being singletons, with the ten largest covering approximately 6.5%. What was sequenced was PBMCs. The receptor set was obtained from a man aged 45-65 years in good health and CMV-seropositive. CDR3s leave out the opening cysteine and the closing phenylalanine or tryptophan. A D gene is named only where the DNA matches it firmly.

D gene	V gene	CDR3 protein
-	TRBV19	ASNGPGVHEKLF
-	TRBV6-6	ASSPRGGVANGYT
-	TRBV25-1	ASNHPGGNTEAF
-	TRBV27	ASSVRGLGNEQF
TRBD2	TRBV19	ASRRRREGQETQY
TRBD2	TRBV11-3	ASSQGLAGANEQF
TRBD2	TRBV7-2	ASSASGVSYNEQF
TRBD1	TRBV5-1	ASGQTGSSYNEQF
-	TRBV4-1	ASSQGGGSNQPRH
-	TRBV7-2	ASSPRAGANEKLF
-	TRBV5-4	ASSLGHTDTQY
TRBD1	TRBV19	ATDTGVGQPQH
-	TRBV5-8	ASSLAHLRDSSGNTIY
TRBD2	TRBV5-1	ASSLTSGGGGEQY
TRBD1	TRBV15	ATSRFRTGKGNTIY
TRBD1	TRBV7-3	ASSRGQGSDTQY
TRBD1	TRBV6-1	ASGTGSFQPQH
-	TRBV4-2	ASSQGAEVGKGYT
-	TRBV5-6	ASSPGLLTGRSYNEQF
-	TRBV18	ASSIGGGRNTGELF
-	TRBV25-1	ASSREVNYGYT
-	TRBV5-5	ASSPGTSQPQH
TRBD2	TRBV19	ASSARTSGRIEQF
-	TRBV19	ASTPGLSNQPQH
TRBD2	TRBV5-8	ASSSGTSGDYNEQF
TRBD2	TRBV4-1	ASSRSLAGETYEQY
TRBD2	TRBV10-2	ASSESVTSGGAAGELF
TRBD1	TRBV7-8	ASSKQGAYEQY
-	TRBV6-1	ASSEARAEPQH
TRBD1	TRBV2	ASSPLDRAGNTIY
-	TRBV9	ASSAHSSYEQY
-	TRBV19	ASRSSRMSGGGYT
-	TRBV21-1	ASSRQGGATDTQY
TRBD1	TRBV6-6	ASSSKTGDGYT
-	TRBV7-3	ASRGSSVTGELF
-	TRBV27	ASRRGQFTDTQY
-	TRBV6-1	ASSEWELTNYGYT
TRBD1	TRBV2	ASGAGDWAGGYGYT
-	TRBV28	ASSLWQLNTEAF
TRBD1	TRBV4-1	ASSEETNRGATHGYT
-	TRBV13	ASSLTGSYDEQF
TRBD2	TRBV29-1	SVEDLRGSGDEQF
TRBD1	TRBV4-1	ASSQAGTAYGYT
TRBD1	TRBV4-1	ASSHGQGVSSPLH
-	TRBV6-6	ASRRVHEQY
-	TRBV2	ASSEFARILNTEAF
-	TRBV27	ASSPSLSGFPYGYT
-	TRBV29-1	SVVRNTEAF